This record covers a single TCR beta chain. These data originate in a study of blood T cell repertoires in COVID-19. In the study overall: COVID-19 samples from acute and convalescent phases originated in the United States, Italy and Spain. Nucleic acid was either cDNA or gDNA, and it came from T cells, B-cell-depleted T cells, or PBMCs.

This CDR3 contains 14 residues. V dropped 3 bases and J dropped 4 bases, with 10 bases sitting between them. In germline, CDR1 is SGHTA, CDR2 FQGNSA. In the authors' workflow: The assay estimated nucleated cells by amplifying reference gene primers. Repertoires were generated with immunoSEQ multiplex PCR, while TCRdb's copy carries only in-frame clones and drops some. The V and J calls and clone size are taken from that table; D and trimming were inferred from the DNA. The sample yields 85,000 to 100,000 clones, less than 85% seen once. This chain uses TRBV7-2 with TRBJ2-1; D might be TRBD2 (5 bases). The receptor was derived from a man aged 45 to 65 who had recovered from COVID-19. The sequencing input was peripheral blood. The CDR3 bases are TGTGCCAGCAGCTTCTACGGGGATTACAATGAGCAGTTCTTC. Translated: CASSFYGDYNEQFF. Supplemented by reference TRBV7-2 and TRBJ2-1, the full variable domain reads GAGVSQSPSNKVTEKGKDVELRCDPISGHTALYWYRQSLGQGLEFLIYFQGNSAPDKSGLPSDRFSAERTGGSVSTLTIQRTQQEDSAVYLCASSFYGDYNEQFFGPGTRLTVL.